This note documents a single TCR beta chain sequence. The antigen is not known. These data are taken from a study of T-cell reconstitution after alpha-beta-depleted transplantation in children. Study results and limitations: Alpha-beta T cells about two months after transplant reportedly derived from several hundred expanded graft clones.

A TCRbeta library incorporating unique molecular identifiers was prepared. Using its own MiXCR run on the PCR reads, TCRdb lists one record per CDR3 protein. Among about 250,000 distinct CDR3 sequences listed, roughly a quarter were seen once. The sequences come from PBMCs, mostly from graft donor cells, collected 360 days after TCRalphabeta/CD19-depleted stem cell transplant. This TCR was sampled from a female patient younger than 10 who had a stem cell transplant for congenital amegakaryocytic thrombocytopenia, so the T cells may come from the graft donor.

CDR3 protein: CASSVSGIHYGYTF. In DNA form, the CDR3 reads TGTGCCAGCAGCGTTTCGGGGATTCACTATGGCTACACCTTC. V and J are TRBV9 and TRBJ1-2; D remains unclear. CDR1 is SGDLS, CDR2 YYNGEE, per germline. This CDR3 comprises 14 residues. V was cut by 2 bases and J by 3 bases, with 11 bases left in between.